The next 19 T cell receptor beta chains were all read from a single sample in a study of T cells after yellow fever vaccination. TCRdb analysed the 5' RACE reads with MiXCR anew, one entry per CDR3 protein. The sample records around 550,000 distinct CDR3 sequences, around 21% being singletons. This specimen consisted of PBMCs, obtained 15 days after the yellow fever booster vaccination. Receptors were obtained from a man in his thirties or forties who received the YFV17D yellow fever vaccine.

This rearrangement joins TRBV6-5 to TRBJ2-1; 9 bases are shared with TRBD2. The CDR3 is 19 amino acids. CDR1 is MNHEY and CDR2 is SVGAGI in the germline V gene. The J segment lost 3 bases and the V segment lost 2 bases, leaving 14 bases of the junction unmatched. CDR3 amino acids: CASSYRIDVSGRFYNEQFF. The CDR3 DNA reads TGTGCCAGCAGTTACCGAATAGATGTTAGCGGGAGATTCTACAATGAGCAGTTCTTC.

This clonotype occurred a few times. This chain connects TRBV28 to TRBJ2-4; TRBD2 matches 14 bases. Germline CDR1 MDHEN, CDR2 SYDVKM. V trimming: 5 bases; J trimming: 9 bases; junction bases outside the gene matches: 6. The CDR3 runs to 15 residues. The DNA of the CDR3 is TGTGCCAGCAGTCTGACTAGCGGGAGGGTGAGCATTCAGTACTTC. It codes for CASSLTSGRVSIQYF.

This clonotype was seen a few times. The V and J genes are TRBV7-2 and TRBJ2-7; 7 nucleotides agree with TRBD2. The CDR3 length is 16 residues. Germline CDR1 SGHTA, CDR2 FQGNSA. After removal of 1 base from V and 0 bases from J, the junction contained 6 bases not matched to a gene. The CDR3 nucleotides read TGTGCCAGCAGCTTAGTATTTGGACTAGACTCCTACGAGCAGTACTTC. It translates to CASSLVFGLDSYEQYF.

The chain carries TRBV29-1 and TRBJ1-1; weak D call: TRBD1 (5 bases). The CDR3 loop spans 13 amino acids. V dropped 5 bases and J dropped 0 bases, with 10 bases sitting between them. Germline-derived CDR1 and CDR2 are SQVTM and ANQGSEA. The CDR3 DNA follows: TGCAGCGTTTTGACAGAAATGAACACTGAAGCTTTCTTT. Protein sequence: CSVLTEMNTEAFF.

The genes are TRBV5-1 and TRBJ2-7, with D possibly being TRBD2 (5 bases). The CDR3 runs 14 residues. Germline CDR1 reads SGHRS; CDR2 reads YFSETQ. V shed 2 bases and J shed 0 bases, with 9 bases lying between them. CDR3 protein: CASSLAVLSYEQYF. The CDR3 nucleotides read TGCGCCAGCAGCTTAGCGGTTCTCTCCTACGAGCAGTACTTC. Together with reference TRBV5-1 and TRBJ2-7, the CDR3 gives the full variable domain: KAGVTQTPRYLIKTRGQQVTLSCSPISGHRSVSWYQQTPGQGLQFLFEYFSETQRNKGNFPGRFSGRQFSNSRSEMNVSTLELGDSALYLCASSLAVLSYEQYFGPGTRLTVT.

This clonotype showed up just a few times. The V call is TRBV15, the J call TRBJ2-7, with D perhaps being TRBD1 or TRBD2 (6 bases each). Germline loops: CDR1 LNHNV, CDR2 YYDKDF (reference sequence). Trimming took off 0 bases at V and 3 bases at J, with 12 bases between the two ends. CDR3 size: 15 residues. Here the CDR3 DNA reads TGTGCCACCAGCAGAGATCCGGGGGCCCTCTACGAGCAGTACTTC. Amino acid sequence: CATSRDPGALYEQYF.

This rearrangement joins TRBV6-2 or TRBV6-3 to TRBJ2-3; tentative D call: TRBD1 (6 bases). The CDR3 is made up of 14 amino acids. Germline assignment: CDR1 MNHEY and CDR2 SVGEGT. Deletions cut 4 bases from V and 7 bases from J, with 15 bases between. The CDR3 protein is CASSWTLTGNTQYF. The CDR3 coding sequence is TGTGCCAGCAGTTGGACCTTAACAGGGAATACGCAGTATTTT.

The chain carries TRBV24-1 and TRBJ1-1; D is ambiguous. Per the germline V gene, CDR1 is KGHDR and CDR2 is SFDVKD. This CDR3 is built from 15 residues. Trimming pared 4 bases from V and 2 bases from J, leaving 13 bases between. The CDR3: CATSETTRGNTEAFF. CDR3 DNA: TGTGCCACCAGTGAAACGACGCGGGGTAACACTGAAGCTTTCTTT.

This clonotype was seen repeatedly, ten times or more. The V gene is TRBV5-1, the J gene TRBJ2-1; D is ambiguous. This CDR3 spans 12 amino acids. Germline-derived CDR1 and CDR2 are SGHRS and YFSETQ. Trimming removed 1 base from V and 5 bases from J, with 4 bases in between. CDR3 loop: CASSLHDNEQFF. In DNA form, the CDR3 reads TGCGCCAGCAGCTTGCACGACAATGAGCAGTTCTTC. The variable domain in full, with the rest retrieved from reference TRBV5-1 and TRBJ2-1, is KAGVTQTPRYLIKTRGQQVTLSCSPISGHRSVSWYQQTPGQGLQFLFEYFSETQRNKGNFPGRFSGRQFSNSRSEMNVSTLELGDSALYLCASSLHDNEQFFGPGTRLTVL.

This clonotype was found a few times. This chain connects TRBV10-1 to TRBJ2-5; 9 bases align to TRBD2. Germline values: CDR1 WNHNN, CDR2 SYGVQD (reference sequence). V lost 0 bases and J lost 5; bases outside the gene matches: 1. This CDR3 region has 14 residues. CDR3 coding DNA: TGCGCCAGCAGTGAGTCGGGGACTAGCGAGACCCAGTACTTC. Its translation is CASSESGTSETQYF.

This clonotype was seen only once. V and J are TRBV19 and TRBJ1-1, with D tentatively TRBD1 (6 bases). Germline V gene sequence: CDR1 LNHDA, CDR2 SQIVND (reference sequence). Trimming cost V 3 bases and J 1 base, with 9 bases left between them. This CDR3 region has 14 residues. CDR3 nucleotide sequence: TGTGCCAGTAGTATCGACAGGCCGAACACTGAAGCTTTCTTT. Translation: CASSIDRPNTEAFF.

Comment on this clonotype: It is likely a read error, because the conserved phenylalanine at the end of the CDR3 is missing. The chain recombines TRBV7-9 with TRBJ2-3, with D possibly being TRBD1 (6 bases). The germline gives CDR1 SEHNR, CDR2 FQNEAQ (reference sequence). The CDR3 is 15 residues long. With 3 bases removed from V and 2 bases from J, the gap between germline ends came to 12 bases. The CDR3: CASSFGTGHTDTQYS. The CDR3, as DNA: TGTGCCAGCAGCTTTGGAACAGGGCACACAGATACGCAGTATTCT.

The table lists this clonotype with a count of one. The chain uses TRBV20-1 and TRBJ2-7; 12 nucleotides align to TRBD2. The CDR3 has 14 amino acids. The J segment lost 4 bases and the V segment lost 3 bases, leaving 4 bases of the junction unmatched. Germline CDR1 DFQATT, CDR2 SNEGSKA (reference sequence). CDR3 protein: CSASWLAGGYEQYF. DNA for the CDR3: TGCAGTGCTAGTTGGCTAGCGGGAGGGTACGAGCAGTACTTC.

The CDR3 protein is CAGPGPRRGNSTYEQYF. CDR3 sequence (DNA): TGTGCCGGCCCGGGGCCGAGGAGAGGGAATTCAACCTACGAGCAGTACTTC. The chain combines TRBV9 with TRBJ2-7, with D perhaps matching TRBD1 or TRBD2 (5 bases each). Trimming shortened V by 10 bases and J by 2 bases, and 28 bases separated the two germline ends. The germline V gene has CDR1 SGDLS and CDR2 YYNGEE. The CDR3 totals 17 residues.

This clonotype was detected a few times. The CDR3 loop reads CASTWRETQYF. DNA of the CDR3: TGTGCCAGCACCTGGAGGGAGACCCAGTACTTC. The gene calls are TRBV6-5 and TRBJ2-5; perhaps TRBD2 as D (5 bases). Trimming stripped 7 bases from V and 5 bases from J, with 8 bases between. The CDR3 is 11 amino acids. Germline lookup yields CDR1 MNHEY and CDR2 SVGAGI.

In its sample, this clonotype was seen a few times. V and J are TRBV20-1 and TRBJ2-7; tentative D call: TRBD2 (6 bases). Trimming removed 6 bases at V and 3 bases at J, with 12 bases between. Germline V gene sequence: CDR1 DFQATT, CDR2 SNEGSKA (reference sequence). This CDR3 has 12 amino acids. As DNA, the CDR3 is TGCAGTGCGGTAGGGAGGTACTACGAGCAGTACTTC. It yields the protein CSAVGRYYEQYF.

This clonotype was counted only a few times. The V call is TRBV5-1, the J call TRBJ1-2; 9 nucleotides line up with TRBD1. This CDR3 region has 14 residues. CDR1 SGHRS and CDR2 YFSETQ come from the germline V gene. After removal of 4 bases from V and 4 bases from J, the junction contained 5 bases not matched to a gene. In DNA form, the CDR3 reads TGCGCCAGCAGCCTAGGACAGGGGATCTATGGCTACACCTTC. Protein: CASSLGQGIYGYTF.

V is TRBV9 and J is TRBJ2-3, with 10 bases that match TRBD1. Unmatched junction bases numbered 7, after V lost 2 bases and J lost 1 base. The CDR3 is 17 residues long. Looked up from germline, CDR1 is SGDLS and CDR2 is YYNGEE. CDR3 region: CASSVSPGTGGTDTQYF. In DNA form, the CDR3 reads TGTGCCAGCAGCGTTTCCCCCGGGACAGGGGGCACAGATACGCAGTATTTT.

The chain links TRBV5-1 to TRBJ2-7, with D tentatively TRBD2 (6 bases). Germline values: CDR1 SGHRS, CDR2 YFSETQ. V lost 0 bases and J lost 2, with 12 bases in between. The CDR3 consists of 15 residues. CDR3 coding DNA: TGCGCCAGCAGCTTGGCCGGGACTCGAGCCTACGAGCAGTACTTC. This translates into CASSLAGTRAYEQYF. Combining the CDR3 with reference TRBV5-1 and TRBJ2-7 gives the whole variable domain KAGVTQTPRYLIKTRGQQVTLSCSPISGHRSVSWYQQTPGQGLQFLFEYFSETQRNKGNFPGRFSGRQFSNSRSEMNVSTLELGDSALYLCASSLAGTRAYEQYFGPGTRLTVT.